Following are 4 T cell receptor beta chains from one sample sequenced in a study of T-cell reconstitution after alpha-beta-depleted transplantation in children. Unique molecular identifiers were incorporated when the TCRbeta library was constructed. TCRdb re-analysed the PCR reads in MiXCR, keeping a single row per CDR3 protein. The sample yields nearly 550,000 distinct CDR3 sequences, around 19% seen once. Source: PBMCs from the stem cell graft donor, taken from the stem cell graft. These receptors were taken from a human donor who donated a stem cell graft to a child with acute lymphoblastic leukemia.

This clonotype was picked up a small number of times. The gene calls are TRBV20-1 and TRBJ2-5; 10 nucleotides align to TRBD2. V lost 0 bases to trimming and J lost 4 bases; unmatched junction nucleotides: 5. Germline lookup yields CDR1 DFQATT and CDR2 SNEGSKA (reference sequence). This CDR3 is 15 amino acids long. For the CDR3, the DNA is TGCAGTGCTAGAGATCAAGCTAGCGGGAGAGAGACCCAGTACTTC. Translation gives CSARDQASGRETQYF.

This chain links TRBV20-1 with TRBJ2-7, with D possibly matching TRBD1 (6 bases). V lost 3 bases, J lost 0 bases, and 12 bases lay in between. This CDR3 spans 14 amino acids. The V gene's germline CDR1 is DFQATT and CDR2 SNEGSKA (reference sequence). DNA for the CDR3: TGCAGTGCTAGGGTGATAGGGGGCTCCTACGAGCAGTACTTC. Translating gives CSARVIGGSYEQYF.

The chain combines TRBV9 with TRBJ2-5; 8 positions match TRBD2. Trimming at V came to 4 bases and at J to 4 bases, leaving 12 bases not matched to a gene. Germline V gene sequence: CDR1 SGDLS, CDR2 YYNGEE. The CDR3 is 16 residues long. The CDR3 nucleotides read TGTGCCAGCAGCAACCACAGAGCGGGAGCCCTAGAGACCCAGTACTTC. Amino acid sequence: CASSNHRAGALETQYF.

To note about this clonotype: A junction boundary mismatches the germline segment, possibly from a read error. CDR3 sequence: CASKEGAGGKQPQHF. The CDR3 region has the DNA TGTGCCAGCAAGGAGGGGGCAGGAGGCAAGCAGCCCCAGCATTTT. J is TRBJ1-5 and V is TRBV6-5; 7 nucleotides agree with TRBD1. The CDR3 covers 15 residues. CDR1 MNHEY and CDR2 SVGAGI come from the germline V gene.